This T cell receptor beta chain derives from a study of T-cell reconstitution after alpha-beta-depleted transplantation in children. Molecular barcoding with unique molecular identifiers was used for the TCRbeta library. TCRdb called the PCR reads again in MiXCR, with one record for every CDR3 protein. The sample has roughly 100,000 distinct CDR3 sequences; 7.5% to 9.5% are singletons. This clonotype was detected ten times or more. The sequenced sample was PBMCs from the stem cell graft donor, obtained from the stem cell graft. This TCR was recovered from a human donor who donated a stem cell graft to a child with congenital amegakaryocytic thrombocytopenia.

Here the CDR3 DNA reads TGTGCCAGCAGCTTGATGACAGGGCAGCAAATCGGGGAGCTGTTTTTT. Translated, it gives CASSLMTGQQIGELFF. This sequence joins TRBV7-2 and TRBJ2-2, with 7 positions matching TRBD1. Germline V lookup: CDR1 SGHTA, CDR2 FQGNSA. The CDR3 totals 16 residues. J was trimmed by 7 bases and V by 3 bases; bases with no gene match: 11.